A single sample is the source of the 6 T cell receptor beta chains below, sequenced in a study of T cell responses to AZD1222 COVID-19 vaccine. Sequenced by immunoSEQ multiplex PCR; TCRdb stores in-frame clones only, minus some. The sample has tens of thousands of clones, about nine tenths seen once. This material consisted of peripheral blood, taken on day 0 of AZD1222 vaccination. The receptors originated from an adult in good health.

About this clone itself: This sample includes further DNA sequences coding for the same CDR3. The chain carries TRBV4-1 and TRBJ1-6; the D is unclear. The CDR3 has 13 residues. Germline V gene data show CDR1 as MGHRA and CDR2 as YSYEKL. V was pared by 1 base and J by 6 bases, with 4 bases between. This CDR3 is CASSQVGNSPLHF. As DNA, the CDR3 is TGCGCCAGCAGCCAAGTGGGTAATTCACCCCTCCACTTT.

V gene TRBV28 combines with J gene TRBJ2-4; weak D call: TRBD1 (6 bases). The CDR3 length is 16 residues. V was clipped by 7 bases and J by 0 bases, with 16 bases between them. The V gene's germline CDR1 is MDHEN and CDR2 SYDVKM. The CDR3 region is CASKGRGILAKNIQYF. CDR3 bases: TGTGCCAGCAAGGGCAGGGGTATCTTAGCCAAAAACATTCAGTACTTC.

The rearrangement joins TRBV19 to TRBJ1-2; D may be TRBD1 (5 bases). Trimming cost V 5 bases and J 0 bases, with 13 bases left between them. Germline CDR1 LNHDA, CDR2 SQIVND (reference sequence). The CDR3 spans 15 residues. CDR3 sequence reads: CASSLGTATNYGYTF. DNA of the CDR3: TGTGCCAGTAGTTTAGGGACGGCGACTAACTATGGCTACACCTTC. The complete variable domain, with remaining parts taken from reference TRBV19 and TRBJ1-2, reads DGGITQSPKYLFRKEGQNVTLSCEQNLNHDAMYWYRQDPGQGLRLIYYSQIVNDFQKGDIAEGYSVSREKKESFPLTVTSAQKNPTAFYLCASSLGTATNYGYTFGSGTRLTVV.

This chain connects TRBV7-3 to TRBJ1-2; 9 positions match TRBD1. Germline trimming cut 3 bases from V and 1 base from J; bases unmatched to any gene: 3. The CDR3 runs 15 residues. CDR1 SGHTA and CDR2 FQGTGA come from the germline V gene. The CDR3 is CASSLTGGNNYGYTF. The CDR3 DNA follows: TGTGCCAGCAGCTTGACAGGGGGGAATAACTATGGCTACACCTTC.

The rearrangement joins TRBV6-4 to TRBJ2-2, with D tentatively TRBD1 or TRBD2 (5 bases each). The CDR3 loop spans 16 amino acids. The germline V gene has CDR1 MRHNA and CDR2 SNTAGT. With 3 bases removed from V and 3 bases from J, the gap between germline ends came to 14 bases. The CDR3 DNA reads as TGTGCCAGCAGTGAGAGGGACGGTGAGGACACCGGGGAGCTGTTTTTT. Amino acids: CASSERDGEDTGELFF.

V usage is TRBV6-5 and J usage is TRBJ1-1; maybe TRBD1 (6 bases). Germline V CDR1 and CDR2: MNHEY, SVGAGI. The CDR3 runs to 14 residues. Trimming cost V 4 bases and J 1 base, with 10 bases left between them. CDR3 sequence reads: CASSLRQENTEAFF. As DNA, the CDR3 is TGTGCCAGCAGTTTAAGACAGGAGAACACTGAAGCTTTCTTT.